A selection of T cell receptor beta chains follows, all from one sample in a study of CD8 T cells in ankylosing spondylitis. TCRdb re-analysed the 5' RACE reads in MiXCR, keeping a single row per CDR3 protein. The table lists 750,000 to 850,000 distinct CDR3 sequences, 10% to 15% of them singletons. Sample: blood, either unsorted or a sorted T cell fraction (not recorded which). The receptors originated from a male donor with ankylosing spondylitis. Both conserved end residues are part of each CDR3. The order of the fields is D gene, clone size, V gene, J gene, CDR3 DNA, CDR3 protein. The D gene is left open where the match is weak. The size of a clone is reported for some rows only, either as once, few or many, or as a class for expanded clones.

.	few	TRBV20-1	TRBJ1-2	TGCAGTGCCGTGACAGCTAACTATGGCTACACCTTC	CSAVTANYGYTF
.	many	TRBV7-8	TRBJ1-3	TGTGCCAGCAGCCGTAGACAGGGAAACACCATATATTTT	CASSRRQGNTIYF
TRBD2	.	TRBV20-1	TRBJ2-3	TGCAGTGCAACCGCCGCGGAGCGGGGGTCAGATACGCAGTATTTT	CSATAAERGSDTQYF
.	few	TRBV15	TRBJ2-3	TGTGCCACCAGCAGAGATCACGGAGGCGGGGCAGATACGCAGTATTTT	CATSRDHGGGADTQYF
TRBD2	few	TRBV6-6	TRBJ2-1	TGTGCCAGCAGTTACGAGACTAGCGGGAGTCAGTTCTTC	CASSYETSGSQFF
.	few	TRBV7-2	TRBJ2-5	TGTGCCAGCAGCTTAGACAACATTGCGGGGGAGACCCAGTACTTC	CASSLDNIAGETQYF
.	.	TRBV20-1	TRBJ2-5	TGCAGTCTTCAGGAGATACAAGAGACCCAGTACTTC	CSLQEIQETQYF
.	few	TRBV5-1	TRBJ2-1	TGCGCCAGCAGCCCAGTGATAGGGAGCGATGAGCAGTTCTTC	CASSPVIGSDEQFF
TRBD1	many	TRBV7-2	TRBJ1-5	TGTGCCAGCAGCCTACAGGGGGCGGGGTATAGACCCCAGCATTTT	CASSLQGAGYRPQHF
TRBD1	many	TRBV27	TRBJ1-2	TGTGCCAGCAGTCGACAGGGAGCTAACTATGGCTACACCTTC	CASSRQGANYGYTF
.	.	TRBV5-6	TRBJ1-2	TGTGCCAGCAGCAGCCGGGCCGGATTGAACTATGGCTACACCTTC	CASSSRAGLNYGYTF
.	few	TRBV7-3	TRBJ2-7	TGTGCCAGCAGCTTAGTCAGGGCCCCCTCCTACGAGCAGTACTTC	CASSLVRAPSYEQYF
.	few	TRBV9	TRBJ2-1	TGTGCCAGCAGCGTAGCTGGTAGTCGGAGACTCAATGAGCAGTTCTTC	CASSVAGSRRLNEQFF
.	.	TRBV11-1	TRBJ2-2	TGTGCCAGCAGCTTCTACGGACTGGGCGGGGAGCTGTTTTTT	CASSFYGLGGELFF
.	.	TRBV29-1	TRBJ2-7	TGCAGCGCCTCAGGGCCCCACGAGCAGTACTTC	CSASGPHEQYF
.	few	TRBV12-3/TRBV12-4	TRBJ2-3	TGTGCCAGCAGTTTTGGTATTTGGGGGGTGGCAGATACGCAGTATTTT	CASSFGIWGVADTQYF
.	.	TRBV24-1	TRBJ2-5	TGTGCCACCAGTGGGGTCTACCAAGAGACCCAGTACTTC	CATSGVYQETQYF
.	few	TRBV5-1	TRBJ1-2	TGCGCCAGCAGCTTGGACAATAACTATGGCTACACCTTC	CASSLDNNYGYTF
.	few	TRBV27	TRBJ1-4	TGTGCCAGCAGTTTGAATTGGGGTGGAAAACTGTTTTTT	CASSLNWGGKLFF